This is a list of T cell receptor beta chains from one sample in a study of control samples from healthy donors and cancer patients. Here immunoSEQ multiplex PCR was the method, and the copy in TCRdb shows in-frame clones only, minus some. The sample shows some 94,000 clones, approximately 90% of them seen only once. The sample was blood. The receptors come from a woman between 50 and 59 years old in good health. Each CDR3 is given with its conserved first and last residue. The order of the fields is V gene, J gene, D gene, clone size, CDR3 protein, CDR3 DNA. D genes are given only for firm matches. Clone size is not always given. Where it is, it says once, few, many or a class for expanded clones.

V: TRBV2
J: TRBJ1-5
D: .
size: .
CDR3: CASRLGYSNQPQHF
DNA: TGTGCCAGCAGACTGGGGTATAGCAATCAGCCCCAGCATTTT

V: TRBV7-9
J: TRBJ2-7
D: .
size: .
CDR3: CASIGSYEQYF
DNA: TGTGCCAGCATCGGCTCCTACGAGCAGTACTTC

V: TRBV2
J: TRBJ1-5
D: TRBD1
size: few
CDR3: CASSAGQLSNQPQHF
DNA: TGTGCCAGCAGTGCGGGACAGCTTAGCAATCAGCCCCAGCATTTT

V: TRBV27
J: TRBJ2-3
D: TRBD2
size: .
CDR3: CASSGMGLTSGRADTDTQYF
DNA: TGTGCCAGCAGTGGGATGGGGCTAACTAGCGGGAGAGCAGACACAGATACGCAGTATTTT

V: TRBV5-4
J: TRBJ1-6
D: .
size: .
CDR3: CASSSIPSSYNSPLHF
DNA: TGTGCCAGCAGCTCCATCCCCAGCTCCTATAATTCACCCCTCCACTTT

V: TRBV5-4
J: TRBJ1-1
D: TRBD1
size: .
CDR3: CASSPDRGTEAFF
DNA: TGTGCCAGCAGTCCCGACAGGGGAACTGAAGCTTTCTTT

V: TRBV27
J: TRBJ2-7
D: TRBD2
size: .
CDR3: CASSKLGGSGYEQYF
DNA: TGTGCCAGCAGTAAACTGGGGGGGAGTGGCTACGAGCAGTACTTC

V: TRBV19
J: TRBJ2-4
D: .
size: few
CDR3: CASSGHLAKNIQYF
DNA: TGTGCCAGTAGTGGACACTTAGCCAAAAACATTCAGTACTTC

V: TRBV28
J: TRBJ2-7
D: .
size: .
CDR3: CASSSPGIKYEQYF
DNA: TGTGCCAGCAGTTCCCCCGGGATCAAGTACGAGCAGTACTTC

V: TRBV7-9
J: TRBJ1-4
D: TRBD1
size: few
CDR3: CASSPDRGLNEKLFF
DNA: TGTGCCAGCAGCCCCGACAGGGGCCTTAATGAAAAACTGTTTTTT

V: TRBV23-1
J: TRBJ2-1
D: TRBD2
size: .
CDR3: CASSHPGEGLNDNEQFF
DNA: TGCGCCAGCAGTCACCCCGGGGAGGGACTAAACGACAATGAGCAGTTCTTC

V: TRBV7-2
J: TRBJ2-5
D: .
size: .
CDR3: CASSLSRVWGETQYF
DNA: TGTGCCAGCAGCTTAAGCAGGGTCTGGGGGGAGACCCAGTACTTC

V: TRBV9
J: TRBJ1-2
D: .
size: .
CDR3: CASSVTGSGVYGYTF
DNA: TGTGCCAGCAGCGTAACGGGGTCAGGGGTTTATGGCTACACCTTC

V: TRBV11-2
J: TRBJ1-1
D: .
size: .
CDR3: CASTKSRGTEAFF
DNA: TGTGCCAGCACCAAGTCCAGGGGCACTGAAGCTTTCTTT

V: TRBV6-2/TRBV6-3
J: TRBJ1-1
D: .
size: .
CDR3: CASSPLGRTKGANTEAFF
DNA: TGTGCCAGCAGTCCCCTCGGCAGGACCAAAGGGGCGAACACTGAAGCTTTCTTT

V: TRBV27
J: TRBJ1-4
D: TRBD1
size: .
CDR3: CASSRGGPKLEKLFF
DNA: TGTGCCAGCAGTCGAGGGGGCCCTAAACTCGAAAAACTGTTTTTT

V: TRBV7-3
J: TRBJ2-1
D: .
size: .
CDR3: CASSPTHVAGYNEQFF
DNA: TGTGCCAGCAGCCCCACCCATGTGGCCGGCTACAATGAGCAGTTCTTC

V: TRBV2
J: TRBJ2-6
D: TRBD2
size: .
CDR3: CASSVPQVAGRAGANVLTF
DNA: TGTGCCAGCAGCGTCCCCCAGGTCGCCGGGAGGGCTGGGGCCAACGTCCTGACTTTC

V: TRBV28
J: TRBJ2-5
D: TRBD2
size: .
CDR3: CASSPTTTSGGETQYF
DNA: TGTGCCAGCAGTCCTACCACGACTAGCGGTGGGGAGACCCAGTACTTC

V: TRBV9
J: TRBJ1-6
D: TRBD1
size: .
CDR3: CASSARGGTGDNVPGPLHF
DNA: TGTGCCAGCAGCGCACGGGGGGGGACAGGGGACAACGTTCCGGGACCCCTCCACTTT

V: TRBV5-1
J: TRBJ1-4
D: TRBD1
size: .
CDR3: CASSPDPGGGGEKLFF
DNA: TGCGCCAGCAGCCCGGATCCAGGGGGCGGCGGTGAAAAACTGTTTTTT

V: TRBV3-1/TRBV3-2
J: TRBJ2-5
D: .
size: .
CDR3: CASSLRTALQETQYF
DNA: TGTGCCAGCAGCCTGCGGACAGCCCTCCAAGAGACCCAGTACTTC